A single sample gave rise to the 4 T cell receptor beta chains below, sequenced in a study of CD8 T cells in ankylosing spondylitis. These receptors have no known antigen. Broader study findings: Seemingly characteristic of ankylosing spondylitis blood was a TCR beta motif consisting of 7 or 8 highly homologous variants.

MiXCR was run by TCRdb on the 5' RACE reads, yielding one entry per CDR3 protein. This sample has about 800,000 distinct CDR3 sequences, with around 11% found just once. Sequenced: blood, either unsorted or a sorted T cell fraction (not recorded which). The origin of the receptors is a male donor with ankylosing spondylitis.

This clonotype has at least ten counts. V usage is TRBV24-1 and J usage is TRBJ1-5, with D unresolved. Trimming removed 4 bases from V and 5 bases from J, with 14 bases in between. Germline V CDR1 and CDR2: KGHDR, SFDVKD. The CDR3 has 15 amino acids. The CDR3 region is CATSDPGSRYQPQHF. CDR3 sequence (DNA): TGTGCCACCAGTGACCCGGGCTCGCGCTATCAGCCCCAGCATTTT.

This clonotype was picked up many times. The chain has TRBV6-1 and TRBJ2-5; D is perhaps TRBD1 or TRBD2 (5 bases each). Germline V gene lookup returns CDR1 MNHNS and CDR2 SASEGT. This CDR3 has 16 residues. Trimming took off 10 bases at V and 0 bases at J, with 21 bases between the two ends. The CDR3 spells CAIGKLDTGYQETQYF. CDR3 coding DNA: TGTGCCATCGGGAAACTGGACACGGGATACCAAGAGACCCAGTACTTC.

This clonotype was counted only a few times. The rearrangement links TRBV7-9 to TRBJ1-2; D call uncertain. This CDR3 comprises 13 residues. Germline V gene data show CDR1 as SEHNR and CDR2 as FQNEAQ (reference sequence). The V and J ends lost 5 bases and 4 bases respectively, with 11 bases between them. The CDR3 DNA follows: TGTGCCAGCAGCACAACAAGTTTCTATGGCTACACCTTC. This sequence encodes CASSTTSFYGYTF. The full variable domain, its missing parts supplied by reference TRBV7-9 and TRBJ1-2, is DTGVSQNPRHKITKRGQNVTFRCDPISEHNRLYWYRQTLGQGPEFLTYFQNEAQLEKSRLLSDRFSAERPKGSFSTLEIQRTEQGDSAMYLCASSTTSFYGYTFGSGTRLTVV.

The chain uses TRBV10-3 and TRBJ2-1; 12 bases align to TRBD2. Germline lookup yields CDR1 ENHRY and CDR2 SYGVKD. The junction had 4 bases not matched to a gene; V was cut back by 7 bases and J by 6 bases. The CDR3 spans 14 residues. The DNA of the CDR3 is TGTGCCATCACTAGCGGGAGGGCCCTCAATGAGCAGTTCTTC. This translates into CAITSGRALNEQFF.